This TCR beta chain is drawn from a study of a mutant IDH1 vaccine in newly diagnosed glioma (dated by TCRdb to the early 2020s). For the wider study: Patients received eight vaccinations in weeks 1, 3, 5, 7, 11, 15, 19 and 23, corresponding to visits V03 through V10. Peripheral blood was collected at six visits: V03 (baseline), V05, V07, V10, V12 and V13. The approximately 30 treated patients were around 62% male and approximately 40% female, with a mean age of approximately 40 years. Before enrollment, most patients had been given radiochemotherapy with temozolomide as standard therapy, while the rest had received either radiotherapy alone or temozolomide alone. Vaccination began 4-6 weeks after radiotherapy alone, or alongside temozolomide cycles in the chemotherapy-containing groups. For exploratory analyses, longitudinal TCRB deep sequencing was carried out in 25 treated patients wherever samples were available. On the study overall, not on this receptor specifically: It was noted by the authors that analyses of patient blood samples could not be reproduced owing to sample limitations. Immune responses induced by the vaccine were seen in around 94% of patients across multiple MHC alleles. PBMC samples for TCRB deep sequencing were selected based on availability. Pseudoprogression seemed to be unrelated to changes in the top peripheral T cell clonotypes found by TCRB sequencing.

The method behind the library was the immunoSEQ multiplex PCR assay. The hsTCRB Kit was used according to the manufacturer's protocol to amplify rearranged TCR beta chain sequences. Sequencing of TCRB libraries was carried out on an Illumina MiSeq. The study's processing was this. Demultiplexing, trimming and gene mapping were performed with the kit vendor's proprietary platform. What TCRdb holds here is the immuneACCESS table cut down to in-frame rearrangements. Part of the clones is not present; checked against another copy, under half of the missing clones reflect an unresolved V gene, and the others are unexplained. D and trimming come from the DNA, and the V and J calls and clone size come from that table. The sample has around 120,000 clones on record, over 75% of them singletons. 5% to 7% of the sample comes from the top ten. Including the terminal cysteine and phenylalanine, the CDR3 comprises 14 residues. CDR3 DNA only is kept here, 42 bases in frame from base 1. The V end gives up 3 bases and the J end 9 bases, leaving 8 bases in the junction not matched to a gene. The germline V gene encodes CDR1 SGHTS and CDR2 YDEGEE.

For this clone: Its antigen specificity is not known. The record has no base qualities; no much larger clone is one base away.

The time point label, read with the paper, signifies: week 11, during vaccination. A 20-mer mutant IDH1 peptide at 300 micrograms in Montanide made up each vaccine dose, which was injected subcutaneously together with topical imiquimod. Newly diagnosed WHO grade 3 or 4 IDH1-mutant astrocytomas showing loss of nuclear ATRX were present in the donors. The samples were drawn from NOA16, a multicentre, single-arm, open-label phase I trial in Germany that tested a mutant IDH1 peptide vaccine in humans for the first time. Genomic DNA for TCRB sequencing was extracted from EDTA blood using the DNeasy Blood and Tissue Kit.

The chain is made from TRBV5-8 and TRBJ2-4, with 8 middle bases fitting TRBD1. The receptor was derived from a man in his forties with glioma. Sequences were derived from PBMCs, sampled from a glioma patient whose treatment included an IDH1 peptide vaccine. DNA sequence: TGTGCCAGCAGCTCCCGGGACAGGTCGTCCATTCAGTACTTC. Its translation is CASSSRDRSSIQYF.